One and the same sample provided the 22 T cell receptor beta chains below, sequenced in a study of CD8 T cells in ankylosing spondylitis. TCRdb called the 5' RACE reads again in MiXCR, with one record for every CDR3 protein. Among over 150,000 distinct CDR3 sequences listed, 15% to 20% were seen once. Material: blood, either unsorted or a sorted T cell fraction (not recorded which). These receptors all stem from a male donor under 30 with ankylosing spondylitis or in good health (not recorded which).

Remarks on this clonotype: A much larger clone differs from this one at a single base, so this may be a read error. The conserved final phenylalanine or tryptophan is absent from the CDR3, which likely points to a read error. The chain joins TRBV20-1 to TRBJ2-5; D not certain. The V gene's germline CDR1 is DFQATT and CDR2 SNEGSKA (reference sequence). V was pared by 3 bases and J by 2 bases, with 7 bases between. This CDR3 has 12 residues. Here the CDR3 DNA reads TGCAGTGCTAGTACAGATCAAGAGACCCAGTACTCC. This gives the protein CSASTDQETQYS.

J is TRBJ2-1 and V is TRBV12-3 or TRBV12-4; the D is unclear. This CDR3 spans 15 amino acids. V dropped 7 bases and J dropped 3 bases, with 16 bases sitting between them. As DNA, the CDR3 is TGTGCCAGCAAACGCGACGGAGCTATCTACAATGAGCAGTTCTTC. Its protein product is CASKRDGAIYNEQFF.

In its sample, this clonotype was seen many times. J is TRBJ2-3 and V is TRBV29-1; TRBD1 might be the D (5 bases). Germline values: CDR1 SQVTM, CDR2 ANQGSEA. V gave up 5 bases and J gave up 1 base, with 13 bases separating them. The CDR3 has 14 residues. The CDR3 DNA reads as TGCAGCGTTAAACCTAGGGGCCGCACAGATACGCAGTATTTT. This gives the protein CSVKPRGRTDTQYF.

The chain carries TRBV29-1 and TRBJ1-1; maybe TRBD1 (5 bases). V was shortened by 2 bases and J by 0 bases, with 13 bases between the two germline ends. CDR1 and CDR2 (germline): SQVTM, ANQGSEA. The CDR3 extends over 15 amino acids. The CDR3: CSVESGGLMNTEAFF. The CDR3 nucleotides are TGCAGCGTTGAATCTGGGGGACTTATGAACACTGAAGCTTTCTTT.

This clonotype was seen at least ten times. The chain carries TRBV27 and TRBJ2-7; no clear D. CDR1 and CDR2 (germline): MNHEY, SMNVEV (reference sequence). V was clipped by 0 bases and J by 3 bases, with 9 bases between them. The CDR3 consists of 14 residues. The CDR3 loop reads CASSLSGTRYEQYF. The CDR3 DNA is TGTGCCAGCAGTTTATCGGGCACACGCTACGAGCAGTACTTC.

CDR3 DNA: TGTGCCAGTCGACAGGGAGGCTCCTATAATTCACCCCTCCACTTT. It encodes CASRQGGSYNSPLHF. This sequence joins TRBV27 and TRBJ1-6; TRBD1 matches at 7 bases. With 9 bases clipped from V and 0 bases from J, the junction kept 5 bases outside the gene matches. Germline CDR1 is MNHEY and CDR2 is SMNVEV (reference sequence). The CDR3 length is 15 residues.

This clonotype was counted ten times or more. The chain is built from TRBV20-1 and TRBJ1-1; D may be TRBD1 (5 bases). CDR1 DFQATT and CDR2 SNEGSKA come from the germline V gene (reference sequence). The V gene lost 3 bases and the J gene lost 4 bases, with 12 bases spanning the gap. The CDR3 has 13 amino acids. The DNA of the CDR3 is TGCAGTGCTAGTATCAGGGAGGCCACTGAAGCTTTCTTT. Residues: CSASIREATEAFF.

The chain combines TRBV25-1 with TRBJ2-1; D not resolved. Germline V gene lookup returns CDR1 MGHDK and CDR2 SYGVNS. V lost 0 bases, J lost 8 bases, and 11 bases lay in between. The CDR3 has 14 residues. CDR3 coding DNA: TGTGCCAGCAGTGAATATAAAGACGTCGATGAGCAGTTCTTC. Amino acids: CASSEYKDVDEQFF.

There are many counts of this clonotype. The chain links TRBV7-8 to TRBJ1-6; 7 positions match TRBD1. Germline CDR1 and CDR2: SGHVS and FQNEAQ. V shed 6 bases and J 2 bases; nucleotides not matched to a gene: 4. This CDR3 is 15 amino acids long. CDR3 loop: CASRIQGAYNSPLHF. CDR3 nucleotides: TGTGCCAGCAGAATTCAGGGGGCCTATAATTCACCCCTCCACTTT.

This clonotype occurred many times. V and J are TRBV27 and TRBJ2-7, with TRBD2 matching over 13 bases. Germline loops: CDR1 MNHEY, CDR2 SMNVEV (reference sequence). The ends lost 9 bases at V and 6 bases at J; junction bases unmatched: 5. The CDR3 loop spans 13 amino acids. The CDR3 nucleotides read TGTGCCAGTCGGACTAGCGGGAGCATCGAGCAGTACTTC. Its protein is CASRTSGSIEQYF.

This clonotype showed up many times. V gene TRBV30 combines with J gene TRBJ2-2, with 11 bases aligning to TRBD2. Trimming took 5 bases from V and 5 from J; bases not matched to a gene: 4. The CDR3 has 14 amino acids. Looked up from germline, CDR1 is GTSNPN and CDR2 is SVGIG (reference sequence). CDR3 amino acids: CAWPRTSGTGELFF. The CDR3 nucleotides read TGTGCCTGGCCGAGGACTAGCGGGACCGGGGAGCTGTTTTTT.

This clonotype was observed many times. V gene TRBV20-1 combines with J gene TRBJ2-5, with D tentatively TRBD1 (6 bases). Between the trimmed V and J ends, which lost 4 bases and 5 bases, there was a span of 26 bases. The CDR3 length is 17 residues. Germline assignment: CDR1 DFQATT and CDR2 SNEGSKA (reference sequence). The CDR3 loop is CSAMGAGPSGVQETQYF. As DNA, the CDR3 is TGCAGTGCTATGGGGGCGGGCCCTTCCGGAGTTCAGGAGACCCAGTACTTC.

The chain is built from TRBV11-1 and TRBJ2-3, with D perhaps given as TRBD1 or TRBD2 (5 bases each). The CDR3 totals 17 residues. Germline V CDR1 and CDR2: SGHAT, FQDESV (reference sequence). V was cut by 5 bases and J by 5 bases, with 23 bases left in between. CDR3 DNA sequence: TGTGCCAGCAGCGGATACTTCGGGACGGCCCCGGGAGATACGCAGTATTTT. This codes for CASSGYFGTAPGDTQYF.

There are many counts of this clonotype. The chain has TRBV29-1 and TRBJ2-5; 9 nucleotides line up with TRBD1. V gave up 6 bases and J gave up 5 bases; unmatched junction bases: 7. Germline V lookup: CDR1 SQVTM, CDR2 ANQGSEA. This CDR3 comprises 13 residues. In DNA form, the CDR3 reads TGCAGCGTCCCGGGACAGGGTGGCGAGACCCAGTACTTC. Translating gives CSVPGQGGETQYF.

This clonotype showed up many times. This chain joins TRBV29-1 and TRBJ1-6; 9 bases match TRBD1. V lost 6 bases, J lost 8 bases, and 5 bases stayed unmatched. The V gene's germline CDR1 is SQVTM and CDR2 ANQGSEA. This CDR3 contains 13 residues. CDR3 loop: CSVQTGGDSPLHF. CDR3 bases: TGCAGCGTCCAAACAGGGGGCGATTCACCCCTCCACTTT.

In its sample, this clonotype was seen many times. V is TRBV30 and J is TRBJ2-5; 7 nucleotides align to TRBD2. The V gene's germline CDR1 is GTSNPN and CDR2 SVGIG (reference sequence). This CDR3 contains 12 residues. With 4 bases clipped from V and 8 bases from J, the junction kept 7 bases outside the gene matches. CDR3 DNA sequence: TGTGCCTGGAATGGCGGGAGTAGAACCCAGTACTTC. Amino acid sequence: CAWNGGSRTQYF.

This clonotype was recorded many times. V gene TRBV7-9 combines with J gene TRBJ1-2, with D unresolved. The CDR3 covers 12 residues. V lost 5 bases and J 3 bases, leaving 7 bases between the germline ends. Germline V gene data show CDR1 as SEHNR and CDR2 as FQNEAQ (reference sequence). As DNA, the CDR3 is TGTGCCAGCAGCAACGATTACTATGGCTACACCTTC. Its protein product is CASSNDYYGYTF.

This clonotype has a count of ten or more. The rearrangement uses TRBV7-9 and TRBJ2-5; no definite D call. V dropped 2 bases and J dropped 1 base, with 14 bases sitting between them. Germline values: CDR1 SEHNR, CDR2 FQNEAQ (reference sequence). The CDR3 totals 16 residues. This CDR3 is CASSLSVPDGQETQYF. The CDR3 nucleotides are TGTGCCAGCAGCTTATCTGTTCCCGACGGCCAAGAGACCCAGTACTTC.

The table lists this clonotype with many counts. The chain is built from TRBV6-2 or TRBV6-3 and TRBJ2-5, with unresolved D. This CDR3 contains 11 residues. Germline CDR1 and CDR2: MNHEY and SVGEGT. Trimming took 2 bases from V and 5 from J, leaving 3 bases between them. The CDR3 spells CASSYGETQYF. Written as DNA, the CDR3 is TGTGCCAGCAGTTACGGGGAGACCCAGTACTTC.

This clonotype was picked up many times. DNA for the CDR3: TGCAGCGTTTCAGACCGACCCAGCACAGATACGCAGTATTTT. This gives the protein CSVSDRPSTDTQYF. The chain recombines TRBV29-1 with TRBJ2-3; D is uncertain. Germline loops: CDR1 SQVTM, CDR2 ANQGSEA. Trimming removed 5 bases at V and 0 bases at J, with 12 bases between. The CDR3 covers 14 residues.

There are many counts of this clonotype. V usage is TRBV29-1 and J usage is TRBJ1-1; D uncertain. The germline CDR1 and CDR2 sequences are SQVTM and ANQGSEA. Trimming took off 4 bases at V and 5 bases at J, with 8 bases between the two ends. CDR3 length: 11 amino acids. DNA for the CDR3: TGCAGCGTTGCAAAGAGGACTGAAGCTTTCTTT. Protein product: CSVAKRTEAFF.

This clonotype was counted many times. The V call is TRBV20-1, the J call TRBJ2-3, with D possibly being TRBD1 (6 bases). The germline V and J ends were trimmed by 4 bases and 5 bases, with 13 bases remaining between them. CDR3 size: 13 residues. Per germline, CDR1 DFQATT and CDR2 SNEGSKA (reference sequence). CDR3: CSAKVTGRDTQYF. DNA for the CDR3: TGCAGTGCTAAAGTCACAGGGCGAGATACGCAGTATTTT.